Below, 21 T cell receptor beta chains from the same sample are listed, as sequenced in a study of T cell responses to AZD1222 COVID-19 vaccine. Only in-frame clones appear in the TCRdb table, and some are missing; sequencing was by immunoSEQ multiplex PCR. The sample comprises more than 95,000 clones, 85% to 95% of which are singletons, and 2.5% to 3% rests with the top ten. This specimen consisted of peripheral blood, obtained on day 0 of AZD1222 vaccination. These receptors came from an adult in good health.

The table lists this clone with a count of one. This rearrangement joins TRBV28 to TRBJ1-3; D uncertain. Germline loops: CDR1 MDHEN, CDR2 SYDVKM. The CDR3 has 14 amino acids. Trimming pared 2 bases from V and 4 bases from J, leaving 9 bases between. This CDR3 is CASSLPDGGNTIYF. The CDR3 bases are TGTGCCAGCAGTTTACCAGACGGCGGAAACACCATATATTTT. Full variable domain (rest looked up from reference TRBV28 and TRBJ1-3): DVKVTQSSRYLVKRTGEKVFLECVQDMDHENMFWYRQDPGLGLRLIYFSYDVKMKEKGDIPEGYSVSREKKERFSLILESASTNQTSMYLCASSLPDGGNTIYFGEGSWLTVV.

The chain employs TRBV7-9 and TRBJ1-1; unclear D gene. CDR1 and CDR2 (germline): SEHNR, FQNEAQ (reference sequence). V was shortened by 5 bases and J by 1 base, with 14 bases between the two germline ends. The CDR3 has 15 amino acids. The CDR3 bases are TGTGCCAGCAGCCCTTCGAGGGTGACGAACACTGAAGCTTTCTTT. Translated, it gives CASSPSRVTNTEAFF.

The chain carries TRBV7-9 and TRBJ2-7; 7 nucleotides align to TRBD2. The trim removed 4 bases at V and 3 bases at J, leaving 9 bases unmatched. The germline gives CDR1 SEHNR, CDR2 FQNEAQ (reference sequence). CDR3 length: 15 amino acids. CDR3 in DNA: TGTGCCAGCAGCTCCCGGACTAGGGAGGGCTACGAGCAGTACTTC. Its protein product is CASSSRTREGYEQYF.

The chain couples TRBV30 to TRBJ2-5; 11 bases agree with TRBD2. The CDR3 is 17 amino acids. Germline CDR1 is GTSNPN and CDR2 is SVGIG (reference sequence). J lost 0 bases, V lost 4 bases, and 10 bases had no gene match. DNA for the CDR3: TGTGCCTGGAATCCGGGACTAGCGGTTCCTTACCAAGAGACCCAGTACTTC. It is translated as CAWNPGLAVPYQETQYF.

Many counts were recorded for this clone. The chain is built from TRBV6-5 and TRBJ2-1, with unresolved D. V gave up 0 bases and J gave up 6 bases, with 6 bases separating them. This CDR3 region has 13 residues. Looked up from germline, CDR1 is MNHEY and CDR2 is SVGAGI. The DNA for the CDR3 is TGTGCCAGCAGTTACTCGTGGTTCAATGAGCAGTTCTTC. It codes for CASSYSWFNEQFF.

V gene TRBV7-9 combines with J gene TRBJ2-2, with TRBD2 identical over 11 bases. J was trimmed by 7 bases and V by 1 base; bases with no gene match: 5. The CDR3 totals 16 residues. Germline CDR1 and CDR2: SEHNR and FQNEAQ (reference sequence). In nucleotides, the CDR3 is TGTGCCAGCAGCTTAGTGCTAGCGGGAGGCCACGGGGAGCTGTTTTTT. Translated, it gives CASSLVLAGGHGELFF.

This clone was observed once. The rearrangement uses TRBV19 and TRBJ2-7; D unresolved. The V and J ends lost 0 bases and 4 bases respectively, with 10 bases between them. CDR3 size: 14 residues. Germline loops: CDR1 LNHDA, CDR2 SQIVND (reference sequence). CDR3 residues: CASSIDLGKYEQYF. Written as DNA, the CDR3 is TGTGCCAGTAGTATAGATCTGGGAAAGTACGAGCAGTACTTC.

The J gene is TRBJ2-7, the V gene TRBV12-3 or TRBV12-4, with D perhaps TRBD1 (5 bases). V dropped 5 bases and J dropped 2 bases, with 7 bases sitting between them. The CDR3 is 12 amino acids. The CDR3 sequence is CASSDSTYEQYF. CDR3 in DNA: TGTGCCAGCAGTGACAGTACCTACGAGCAGTACTTC.

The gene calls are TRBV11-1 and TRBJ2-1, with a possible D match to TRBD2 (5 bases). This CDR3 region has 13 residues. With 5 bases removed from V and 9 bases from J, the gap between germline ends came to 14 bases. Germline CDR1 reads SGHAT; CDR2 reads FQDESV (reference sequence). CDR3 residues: CASSLGSGSEQFF. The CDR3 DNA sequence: TGTGCCAGCAGCCTCGGGTCGGGGAGTGAGCAGTTCTTC.

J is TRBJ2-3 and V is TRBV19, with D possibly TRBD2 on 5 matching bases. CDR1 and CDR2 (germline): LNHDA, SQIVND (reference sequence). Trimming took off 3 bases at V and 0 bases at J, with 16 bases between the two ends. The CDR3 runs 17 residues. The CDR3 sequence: CASSMDSSRSSTDTQYF. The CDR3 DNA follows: TGTGCCAGTAGTATGGACTCTAGTAGGTCTAGCACAGATACGCAGTATTTT.

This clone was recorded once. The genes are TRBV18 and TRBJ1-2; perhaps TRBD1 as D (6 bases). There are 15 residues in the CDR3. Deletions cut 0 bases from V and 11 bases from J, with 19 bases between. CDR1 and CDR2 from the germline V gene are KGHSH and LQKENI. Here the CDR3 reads CASSPPGHPIGYYTF. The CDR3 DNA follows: TGTGCCAGCTCACCACCGGGACATCCGATCGGGTATTACACCTTC.

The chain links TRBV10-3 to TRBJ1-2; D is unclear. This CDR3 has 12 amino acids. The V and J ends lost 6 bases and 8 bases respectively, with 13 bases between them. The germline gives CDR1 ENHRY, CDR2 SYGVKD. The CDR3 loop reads CAIRNGEEGYTF. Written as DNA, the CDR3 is TGTGCCATCAGAAACGGGGAGGAAGGCTACACCTTC.

CDR3 residues: CASSDGGGTDTQYF. The CDR3 nucleotides are TGTGCCAGCAGTGACGGCGGCGGCACAGATACGCAGTATTTT. The chain joins TRBV6-4 to TRBJ2-3; no reliable D call. The CDR3 sequence is 14 residues long. Germline CDR1 is MRHNA and CDR2 is SNTAGT. Trimming shortened V by 2 bases and J by 1 base, and 7 bases separated the two germline ends.

The CDR3 reads CASSPRSYNEQFF. The CDR3 region has the DNA TGCGCCAGCAGCCCCCGAAGCTACAATGAGCAGTTCTTC. This chain joins TRBV5-1 and TRBJ2-1; D gene unclear. Between the trimmed V and J ends, which lost 4 bases and 3 bases, there was a span of 8 bases. Germline CDR1 and CDR2: SGHRS and YFSETQ. This CDR3 comprises 13 residues. The full variable domain, in which reference TRBV5-1 and TRBJ2-1 provide the parts outside the CDR3, is KAGVTQTPRYLIKTRGQQVTLSCSPISGHRSVSWYQQTPGQGLQFLFEYFSETQRNKGNFPGRFSGRQFSNSRSEMNVSTLELGDSALYLCASSPRSYNEQFFGPGTRLTVL.

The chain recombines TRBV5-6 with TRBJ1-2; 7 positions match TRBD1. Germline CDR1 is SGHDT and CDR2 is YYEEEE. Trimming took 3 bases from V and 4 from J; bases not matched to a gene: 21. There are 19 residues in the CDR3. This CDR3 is CASSWVVTGHARGIYGYTF. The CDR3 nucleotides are TGTGCCAGCAGCTGGGTTGTTACGGGACACGCCAGGGGGATCTATGGCTACACCTTC.

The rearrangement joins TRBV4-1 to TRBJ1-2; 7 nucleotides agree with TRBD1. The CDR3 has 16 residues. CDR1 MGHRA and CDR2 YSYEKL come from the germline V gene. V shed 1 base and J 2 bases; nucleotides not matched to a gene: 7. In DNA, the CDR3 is TGCGCCAGCAGCCAAGTAGGTGACAGGGCCAACTATGGCTACACCTTC. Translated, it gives CASSQVGDRANYGYTF.

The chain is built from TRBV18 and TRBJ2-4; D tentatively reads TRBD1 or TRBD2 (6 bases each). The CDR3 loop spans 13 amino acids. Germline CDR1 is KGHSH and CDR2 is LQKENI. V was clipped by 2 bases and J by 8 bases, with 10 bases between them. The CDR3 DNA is TGTGCCAGCTCACCAAACAGGGAGGACATTCAGTACTTC. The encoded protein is CASSPNREDIQYF.

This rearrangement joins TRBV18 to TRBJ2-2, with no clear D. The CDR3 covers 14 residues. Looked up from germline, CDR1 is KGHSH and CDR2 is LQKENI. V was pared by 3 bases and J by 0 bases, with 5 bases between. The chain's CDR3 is CASSPDPNTGELFF. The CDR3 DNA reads TGTGCCAGCTCACCTGACCCGAACACCGGGGAGCTGTTTTTT.

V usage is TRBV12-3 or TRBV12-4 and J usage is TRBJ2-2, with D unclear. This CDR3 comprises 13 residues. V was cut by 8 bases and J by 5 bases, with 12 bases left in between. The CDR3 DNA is TGTGCCAGCGCCTCTAGGGTGACCGGGGAGCTGTTTTTT. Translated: CASASRVTGELFF.

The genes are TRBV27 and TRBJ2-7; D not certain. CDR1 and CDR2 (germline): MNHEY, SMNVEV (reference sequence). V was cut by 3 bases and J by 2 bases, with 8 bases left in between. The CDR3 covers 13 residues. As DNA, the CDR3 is TGTGCCAGCAGTTTTCACCCTGCCTACGAGCAGTACTTC. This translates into CASSFHPAYEQYF.

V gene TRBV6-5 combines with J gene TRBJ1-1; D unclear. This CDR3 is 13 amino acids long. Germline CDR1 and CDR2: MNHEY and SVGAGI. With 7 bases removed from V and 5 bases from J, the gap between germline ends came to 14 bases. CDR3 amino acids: CASTTSQRTEAFF. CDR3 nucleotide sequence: TGTGCCAGCACTACGTCCCAGAGAACTGAAGCTTTCTTT.